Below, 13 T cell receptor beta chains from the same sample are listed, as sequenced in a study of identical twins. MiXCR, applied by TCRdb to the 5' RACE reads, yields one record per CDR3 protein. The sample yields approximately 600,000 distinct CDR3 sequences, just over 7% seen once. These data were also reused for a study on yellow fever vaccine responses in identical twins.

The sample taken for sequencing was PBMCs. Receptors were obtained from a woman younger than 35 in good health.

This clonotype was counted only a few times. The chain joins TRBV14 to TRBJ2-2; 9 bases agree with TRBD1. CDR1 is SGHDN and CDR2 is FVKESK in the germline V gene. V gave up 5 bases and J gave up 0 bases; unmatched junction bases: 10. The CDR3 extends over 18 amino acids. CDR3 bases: TGTGCCAGCAGCTTTCGGACAGGGGCCTTCTCGAACACCGGGGAGCTGTTTTTT. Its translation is CASSFRTGAFSNTGELFF.

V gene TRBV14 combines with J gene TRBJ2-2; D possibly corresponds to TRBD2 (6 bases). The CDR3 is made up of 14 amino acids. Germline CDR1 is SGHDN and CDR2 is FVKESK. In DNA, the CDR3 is TGTGCTACCGCAACTAGCCCAAACACCGGGGAGCTGTTTTTT. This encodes CATATSPNTGELFF.

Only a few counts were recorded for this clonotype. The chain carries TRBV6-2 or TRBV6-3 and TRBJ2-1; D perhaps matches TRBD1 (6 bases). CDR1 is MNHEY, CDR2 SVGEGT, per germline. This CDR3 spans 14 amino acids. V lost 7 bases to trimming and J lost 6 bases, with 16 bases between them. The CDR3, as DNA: TGTGCCAGCACGGACCCAACAGGGCGCAATGAGCAGTTCTTC. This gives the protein CASTDPTGRNEQFF.

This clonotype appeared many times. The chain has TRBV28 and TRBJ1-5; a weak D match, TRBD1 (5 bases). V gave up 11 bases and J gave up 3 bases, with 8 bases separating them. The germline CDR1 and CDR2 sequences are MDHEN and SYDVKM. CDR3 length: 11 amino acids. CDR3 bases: TGTGCCGGGGGGGTCAATCAGCCCCAGCATTTT. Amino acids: CAGGVNQPQHF. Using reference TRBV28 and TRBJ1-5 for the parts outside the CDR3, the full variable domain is DVKVTQSSRYLVKRTGEKVFLECVQDMDHENMFWYRQDPGLGLRLIYFSYDVKMKEKGDIPEGYSVSREKKERFSLILESASTNQTSMYLCAGGVNQPQHFGDGTRLSIL.

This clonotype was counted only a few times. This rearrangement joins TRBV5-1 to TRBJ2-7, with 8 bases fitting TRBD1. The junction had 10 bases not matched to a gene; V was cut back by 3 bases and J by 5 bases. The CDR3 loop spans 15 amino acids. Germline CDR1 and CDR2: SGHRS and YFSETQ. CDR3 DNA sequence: TGCGCCAGCAGCTCCGGACAGGGAATTTTCGACGAGCAGTACTTC. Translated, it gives CASSSGQGIFDEQYF.

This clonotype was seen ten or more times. CDR3 in DNA: TGTGCCAGCAGTTACTCCCGGAGCGGGAGGGATCCCAGGGAGCAGTTCTTC. Translated, it gives CASSYSRSGRDPREQFF. The V gene is TRBV6-5, the J gene TRBJ2-1, with TRBD2 identical over 10 bases. Germline V gives CDR1 MNHEY, CDR2 SVGAGI. CDR3 size: 17 residues. V shed 0 bases, J shed 10 bases, and the junction held 12 bases outside the gene matches.

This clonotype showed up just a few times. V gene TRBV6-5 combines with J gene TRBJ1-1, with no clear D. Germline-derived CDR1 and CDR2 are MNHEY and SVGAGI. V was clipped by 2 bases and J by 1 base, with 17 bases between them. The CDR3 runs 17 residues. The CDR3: CASSYRPLALTNTEAFF. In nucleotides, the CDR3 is TGTGCCAGCAGTTACCGGCCCCTGGCCCTTACGAACACTGAAGCTTTCTTT.

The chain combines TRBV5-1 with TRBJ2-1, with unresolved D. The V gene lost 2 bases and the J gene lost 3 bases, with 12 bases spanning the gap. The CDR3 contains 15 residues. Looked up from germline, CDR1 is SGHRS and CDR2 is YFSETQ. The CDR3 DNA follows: TGCGCCAGCAGCTTTGGGCTAGTGGGCTACAATGAGCAGTTCTTC. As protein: CASSFGLVGYNEQFF.

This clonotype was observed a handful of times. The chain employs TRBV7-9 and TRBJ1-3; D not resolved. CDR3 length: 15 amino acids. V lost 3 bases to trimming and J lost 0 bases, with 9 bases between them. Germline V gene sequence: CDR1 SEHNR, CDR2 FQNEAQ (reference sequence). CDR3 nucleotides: TGTGCCAGCAGCTTCTCCGCGCCCTCTGGAAACACCATATATTTT. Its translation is CASSFSAPSGNTIYF.

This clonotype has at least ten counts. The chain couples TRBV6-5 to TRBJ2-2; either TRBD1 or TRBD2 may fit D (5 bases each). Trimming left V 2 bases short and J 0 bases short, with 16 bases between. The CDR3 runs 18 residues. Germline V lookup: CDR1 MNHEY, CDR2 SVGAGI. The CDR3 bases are TGTGCCAGCAGTTACGTGATCCGGGACGACACGAACACCGGGGAGCTGTTTTTT. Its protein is CASSYVIRDDTNTGELFF.

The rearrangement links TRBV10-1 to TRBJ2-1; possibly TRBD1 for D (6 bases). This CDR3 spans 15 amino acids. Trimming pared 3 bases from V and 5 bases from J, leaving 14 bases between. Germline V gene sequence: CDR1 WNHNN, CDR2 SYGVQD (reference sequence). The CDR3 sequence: CASSDGTTVHNEQFF. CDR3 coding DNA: TGCGCCAGCAGTGATGGGACAACGGTCCACAATGAGCAGTTCTTC.

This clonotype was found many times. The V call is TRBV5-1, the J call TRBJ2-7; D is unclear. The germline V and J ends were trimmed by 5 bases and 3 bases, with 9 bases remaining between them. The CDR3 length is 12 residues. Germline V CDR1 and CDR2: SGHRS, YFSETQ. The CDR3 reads CASRSSDYEQYF. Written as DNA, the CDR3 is TGCGCCAGCAGGTCCAGTGACTACGAGCAGTACTTC.

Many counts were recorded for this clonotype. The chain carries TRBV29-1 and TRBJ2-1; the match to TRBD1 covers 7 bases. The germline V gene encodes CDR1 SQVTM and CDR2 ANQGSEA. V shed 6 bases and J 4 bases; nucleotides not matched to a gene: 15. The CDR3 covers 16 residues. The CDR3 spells CSVLTGQSLSYNEQFF. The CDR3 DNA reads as TGCAGCGTCTTGACGGGACAGAGCCTTTCTTACAATGAGCAGTTCTTC.